Shown below are 8 T cell receptor beta chains from a single sample sequenced in a study of cytomegalovirus exposure and HLA in healthy donors. Produced via immunoSEQ multiplex PCR; TCRdb's table is partial and in-frame only. The sample shows 90,000 to 150,000 clones, 88% of them seen only once. Sequences were obtained from PBMCs. The receptors derive from a woman between 18 and 30 years old in good health and CMV-seropositive.

This clone was counted only a few times. This chain connects TRBV19 to TRBJ1-3; D call uncertain. The germline V gene has CDR1 LNHDA and CDR2 SQIVND (reference sequence). V was trimmed by 9 bases and J by 0 bases, leaving 9 bases between them. The CDR3 covers 13 residues. The CDR3 here is CASGGFSGNTIYF. The CDR3 coding sequence is TGTGCCAGCGGAGGGTTCTCTGGAAACACCATATATTTT.

The chain is built from TRBV7-6 and TRBJ2-7; 7 bases map to TRBD1. CDR3 length: 15 residues. The germline gives CDR1 SGHVS, CDR2 FNYEAQ. V was clipped by 5 bases and J by 3 bases; unmatched bases: 10. The CDR3 spells CASSPGTGDRYEQYF. The CDR3 DNA follows: TGTGCCAGCAGCCCAGGAACAGGGGATCGCTACGAGCAGTACTTC. Full variable domain (remainder filled in from reference TRBV7-6 and TRBJ2-7): GAGVSQSPRYKVTKRGQDVALRCDPISGHVSLYWYRQALGQGPEFLTYFNYEAQQDKSGLPNDRFSAERPEGSISTLTIQRTEQRDSAMYRCASSPGTGDRYEQYFGPGTRLTVT.

The V call is TRBV2, the J call TRBJ1-2, with 8 nucleotides matching TRBD1. Germline V gene data show CDR1 as SNHLY and CDR2 as FYNNEI. CDR3 size: 13 residues. The V gene end was trimmed by 6 bases and the J gene end by 5 bases; junction bases not matched to a gene: 5. The CDR3 loop is CASRRGQGYGYTF. CDR3 in DNA: TGTGCCAGCAGACGTGGACAGGGATATGGCTACACCTTC.

V gene TRBV6-5 combines with J gene TRBJ2-7; 7 bases are a match to TRBD2. Germline-derived CDR1 and CDR2 are MNHEY and SVGAGI. This CDR3 has 14 amino acids. V lost 7 bases, J lost 6 bases, and 12 bases stayed unmatched. The CDR3: CASTPTGGSREQYF. DNA of the CDR3: TGTGCCAGCACCCCGACGGGGGGTTCCCGCGAGCAGTACTTC.

The chain recombines TRBV18 with TRBJ1-5; 7 bases match TRBD1. V was pared by 2 bases and J by 5 bases, with 12 bases of the junction left unmatched. Germline CDR1 is KGHSH and CDR2 is LQKENI. The CDR3 length is 17 residues. This CDR3 reads CASSPMSGTQGYQPQHF. CDR3 nucleotides: TGTGCCAGCTCACCAATGTCCGGGACACAGGGGTATCAGCCCCAGCATTTT.

The V call is TRBV19, the J call TRBJ1-1; no reliable D call. Germline assignment: CDR1 LNHDA and CDR2 SQIVND (reference sequence). The CDR3 is 13 amino acids. Trimming removed 10 bases at V and 0 bases at J, with 12 bases between. CDR3 sequence: CATGLFLNTEAFF. Written as DNA, the CDR3 is TGTGCCACCGGTCTATTCCTGAACACTGAAGCTTTCTTT.

The chain carries TRBV5-1 and TRBJ1-2, with a weak D call TRBD1 (5 bases). The germline CDR1 and CDR2 sequences are SGHRS and YFSETQ. Deletions cut 4 bases from V and 0 bases from J, with 10 bases between. CDR3 length equals 14 residues. The CDR3 region is CASSPEGTNYGYTF. The CDR3 nucleotides read TGCGCCAGCAGCCCGGAGGGGACTAACTATGGCTACACCTTC.

This clone was detected only once. The rearrangement joins TRBV2 to TRBJ1-2; D is unclear. V was trimmed by 3 bases and J by 0 bases, leaving 11 bases between them. This CDR3 spans 15 amino acids. Germline V gene lookup returns CDR1 SNHLY and CDR2 FYNNEI. DNA for the CDR3: TGTGCCAGCAGTGATTGGGCCGTCGCTAACTATGGCTACACCTTC. This sequence encodes CASSDWAVANYGYTF.